Listed here are 9 T cell receptor beta chains from one sample, sequenced in a study of blood T cell repertoires in COVID-19. The data were produced by immunoSEQ multiplex PCR, yet TCRdb's version contains in-frame clones alone and is incomplete. The sample carries some 43,000 clones, more than 75% recorded once. Sequenced material: peripheral blood. The receptor source for this set is a human donor in a cohort sampled during active COVID-19.

The chain has TRBV7-8 and TRBJ2-7, with TRBD2 as a possible D gene (5 bases). Germline CDR1 SGHVS, CDR2 FQNEAQ. The CDR3 is 15 amino acids. V gave up 6 bases and J gave up 7 bases, with 22 bases separating them. This chain's CDR3 is CASSFQQDPSGEQYF. Here the CDR3 DNA reads TGTGCCAGCAGTTTCCAACAAGACCCGTCGGGGGAGCAGTACTTC. Supplemented by reference TRBV7-8 and TRBJ2-7, the full variable domain reads GAGVSQSPRYKVAKRGQDVALRCDPISGHVSLFWYQQALGQGPEFLTYFQNEAQLDKSGLPSDRFFAERPEGSVSTLKIQRTQQEDSAVYLCASSFQQDPSGEQYFGPGTRLTVT.

The chain recombines TRBV24-1 with TRBJ2-7, with 7 bases that match TRBD2. The V segment lost 4 bases and the J segment 3 bases; nucleotides outside the gene matches: 20. The CDR3 has 19 amino acids. Germline-derived CDR1 and CDR2 are KGHDR and SFDVKD. The CDR3 spells CATSEPKQDKGTTYYEQYF. In nucleotides, the CDR3 is TGTGCCACCAGTGAGCCGAAACAAGACAAAGGGACTACCTACTACGAGCAGTACTTC.

This chain connects TRBV9 to TRBJ2-1; TRBD2 agrees at 9 bases. Germline V gene lookup returns CDR1 SGDLS and CDR2 YYNGEE. There are 16 residues in the CDR3. Germline trimming cut 4 bases from V and 8 bases from J; bases unmatched to any gene: 13. As DNA, the CDR3 is TGTGCCAGCAGCCCCGGGGTAGCGGGAGCTATAGATGAGCAGTTCTTC. Its protein is CASSPGVAGAIDEQFF.

The rearrangement uses TRBV15 and TRBJ2-1; TRBD1 might be the D (5 bases). Germline values: CDR1 LNHNV, CDR2 YYDKDF (reference sequence). V lost 1 base and J 2 bases, leaving 12 bases between the germline ends. The CDR3 has 16 residues. CDR3 amino acids: CATSRGKGATYNEQFF. CDR3 sequence (DNA): TGTGCCACCAGCAGAGGGAAAGGGGCAACCTACAATGAGCAGTTCTTC.

The chain is built from TRBV9 and TRBJ2-3; TRBD2 is a possible D gene (7 bases). CDR1 and CDR2 (germline): SGDLS, YYNGEE. The CDR3 length is 17 residues. Between the trimmed V and J ends, which lost 5 bases and 5 bases, there was a span of 24 bases. CDR3 region: CASSPQGGTTRVDTQYF. Here the CDR3 DNA reads TGTGCCAGCAGTCCCCAAGGGGGGACTACCCGGGTAGATACGCAGTATTTT.

V and J are TRBV10-3 and TRBJ1-1; 7 bases are shared with TRBD1. Trimming took 11 bases from V and 1 from J; bases not matched to a gene: 7. CDR3 length equals 13 residues. CDR1 and CDR2 (germline): ENHRY, SYGVKD. CDR3 residues: CAVGGRGNTEAFF. CDR3 DNA sequence: TGTGCCGTAGGGGGCAGAGGGAACACTGAAGCTTTCTTT.

The chain has TRBV7-9 and TRBJ2-2; 7 bases align to TRBD1. The junction had 7 bases not matched to a gene; V was cut back by 5 bases and J by 4 bases. Germline V gives CDR1 SEHNR, CDR2 FQNEAQ (reference sequence). CDR3 length: 15 residues. This CDR3 reads CASSQGQTLTGELFF. The CDR3 DNA reads TGTGCCAGCAGCCAGGGACAGACCCTCACCGGGGAGCTGTTTTTT.

This rearrangement joins TRBV18 to TRBJ2-2; D not certain. Trimming left V 1 base short and J 1 base short, with 7 bases between. Germline V gene lookup returns CDR1 KGHSH and CDR2 LQKENI. The CDR3 sequence is 15 residues long. Here the CDR3 reads CASSPLTMNTGELFF. CDR3 nucleotide sequence: TGTGCCAGCTCACCACTCACTATGAACACCGGGGAGCTGTTTTTT.

The V gene is TRBV6-5, the J gene TRBJ2-7; the D is unclear. In germline, CDR1 is MNHEY, CDR2 SVGAGI. The CDR3 extends over 15 amino acids. V shed 0 bases and J shed 2 bases, with 11 bases lying between them. The CDR3 sequence: CASSYSPSFPYEQYF. The CDR3 DNA reads TGTGCCAGCAGTTACTCGCCCAGTTTTCCCTACGAGCAGTACTTC.